The 16 T cell receptor beta chains given below trace back to one sample, sequenced in a study of Ad26.COV2.S vaccination and SARS-CoV-2 variants. Noted treatment: approximately 18 received Ad26.COV2.S at low or high dose, single or two shots; 5 received placebo; per-sample allocation not given. Each sample was drawn 63 days after the first injection (of vaccine or placebo). The method was immunoSEQ multiplex PCR; TCRdb's version includes in-frame clones alone and lacks a portion of them. The table includes about 410,000 clones, approximately 91% detected once. Specimen: peripheral blood, collected in a trial of Ad26.COV2.S vaccine versus placebo. The receptors originated from a person between 18 and 59 years old who received the Ad26.COV2.S COVID-19 vaccine or a placebo.

V usage is TRBV18 and J usage is TRBJ1-4, with 10 positions matching TRBD1. Germline values: CDR1 KGHSH, CDR2 LQKENI. V shed 5 bases, J shed 6 bases, and the junction held 3 bases outside the gene matches. The CDR3 sequence is 14 residues long. CDR3 protein: CASSTGTGDEKLFF. Written as DNA, the CDR3 is TGTGCCAGCTCAACCGGGACAGGGGATGAAAAACTGTTTTTT.

The chain carries TRBV5-1 and TRBJ2-5; 9 nucleotides agree with TRBD1. The CDR3 totals 15 residues. V lost 0 bases and J lost 1; bases outside the gene matches: 1. Per germline, CDR1 SGHRS and CDR2 YFSETQ. This CDR3 is CASSLGQGVQETQYF. Written as DNA, the CDR3 is TGCGCCAGCAGCTTGGGACAGGGGGTCCAAGAGACCCAGTACTTC. Full variable domain (missing parts from reference TRBV5-1 and TRBJ2-5): KAGVTQTPRYLIKTRGQQVTLSCSPISGHRSVSWYQQTPGQGLQFLFEYFSETQRNKGNFPGRFSGRQFSNSRSEMNVSTLELGDSALYLCASSLGQGVQETQYFGPGTRLLVL.

The V and J genes are TRBV4-1 and TRBJ1-2; D is unresolved. The CDR3 consists of 14 residues. Germline lookup yields CDR1 MGHRA and CDR2 YSYEKL. Trimming removed 1 base at V and 6 bases at J, with 12 bases between. As DNA, the CDR3 is TGCGCCAGCAGCCAAGGGCCCAGGTCTCATGGCTACACCTTC. Translated: CASSQGPRSHGYTF.

In its sample, this clone was seen once. V gene TRBV5-1 combines with J gene TRBJ2-2; maybe TRBD1 (6 bases). The V end was cut by 1 base, the J end by 4 bases, with 11 bases between. The CDR3 is 15 amino acids. The germline V gene has CDR1 SGHRS and CDR2 YFSETQ. CDR3 in amino acids: CASSLYRAGTGELFF. CDR3 DNA: TGCGCCAGCAGCTTGTACAGGGCGGGCACCGGGGAGCTGTTTTTT.

This clone has more than one count but fewer than ten. The sample carries other DNA sequences with the same CDR3. The chain recombines TRBV11-2 with TRBJ2-2; D unresolved. CDR1 is SGHAT, CDR2 FQNNGV, per germline. The CDR3 spans 12 residues. Trimming cost V 1 base and J 5 bases, with 2 bases left between them. The CDR3 is CASSLGTGELFF. CDR3 sequence (DNA): TGTGCCAGCAGCTTAGGGACCGGGGAGCTGTTTTTT.

The chain joins TRBV3-1 (or the pseudogene TRBV3-2) to TRBJ2-1, with 10 bases aligning to TRBD2. The CDR3 loop spans 15 amino acids. In germline, CDR1 is LGHDT, CDR2 YNNKEL (reference sequence). The V and J ends lost 6 bases and 6 bases, in that order; junction bases with no gene match: 8. The CDR3 DNA sequence: TGTGCCAGCAGGGTAGCGGGGGGCTATAGCAATGAGCAGTTCTTC. Amino acids: CASRVAGGYSNEQFF.

The chain couples TRBV4-3 to TRBJ1-5; D is perhaps TRBD1 (5 bases). Germline V gene lookup returns CDR1 LGHNA and CDR2 YSLEER. CDR3 length: 16 residues. Trimming took 0 bases from V and 1 from J, leaving 10 bases between them. The CDR3 DNA reads TGCGCCAGCAGCCAAGATGGCAGGGAAAGCAATCAGCCCCAGCATTTT. Protein: CASSQDGRESNQPQHF.

The rearrangement links TRBV5-1 to TRBJ1-4, with D uncertain. V lost 3 bases to trimming and J lost 0 bases, with 6 bases between them. CDR3 size: 14 residues. Per the germline V gene, CDR1 is SGHRS and CDR2 is YFSETQ. CDR3 sequence: CASSSSATNEKLFF. The CDR3 coding sequence is TGCGCCAGCAGCTCCTCGGCAACTAATGAAAAACTGTTTTTT.

V gene TRBV5-8 combines with J gene TRBJ1-5; D is uncertain. V lost 7 bases to trimming and J lost 0 bases, with 11 bases between them. The CDR3 extends over 14 amino acids. Germline-derived CDR1 and CDR2 are SGHTS and YDEGEE. CDR3 sequence (DNA): TGTGCCAGCTCGAACCGTTATAGCAATCAGCCCCAGCATTTT. Protein product: CASSNRYSNQPQHF.

As DNA, the CDR3 is TGCGCCAGCAGCTTGGAAAGGACCGCGAACACCGGGGAGCTGTTTTTT. This translates into CASSLERTANTGELFF. The chain links TRBV5-1 to TRBJ2-2; D is undetermined. Per germline, CDR1 SGHRS and CDR2 YFSETQ. Trimming shortened V by 0 bases and J by 0 bases, and 9 bases separated the two germline ends. There are 16 residues in the CDR3. Based on the CDR3 plus reference TRBV5-1 and TRBJ2-2, the full variable domain is KAGVTQTPRYLIKTRGQQVTLSCSPISGHRSVSWYQQTPGQGLQFLFEYFSETQRNKGNFPGRFSGRQFSNSRSEMNVSTLELGDSALYLCASSLERTANTGELFFGEGSRLTVL.

This chain connects TRBV14 to TRBJ2-3; 11 bases align to TRBD2. V dropped 2 bases and J dropped 1; count of bases not matched to a gene: 2. This CDR3 region has 16 residues. In germline, CDR1 is SGHDN, CDR2 FVKESK. In DNA form, the CDR3 reads TGTGCCAGCAGCCAACTAGCGGGAGGCGGCACAGATACGCAGTATTTT. As protein: CASSQLAGGGTDTQYF.

In its sample, this clone was seen once. The rearrangement joins TRBV9 to TRBJ1-2; possibly TRBD1 for D (6 bases). This CDR3 is built from 12 residues. Germline V gene data show CDR1 as SGDLS and CDR2 as YYNGEE. Trimming pared 4 bases from V and 4 bases from J, leaving 8 bases between. This chain's CDR3 is CASSLDSYGYTF. The CDR3 region has the DNA TGTGCCAGCAGCTTGGACAGCTATGGCTACACCTTC.

The chain links TRBV7-9 to TRBJ1-1; D uncertain. The ends were cut back, 4 bases at V and 1 base at J, with 7 bases in the middle. The CDR3 contains 13 residues. The V gene's germline CDR1 is SEHNR and CDR2 FQNEAQ (reference sequence). CDR3 DNA: TGTGCCAGCAGCTCTTGGGGGAACACTGAAGCTTTCTTT. Translating it yields CASSSWGNTEAFF.

The CDR3 here is CASSLRWKGWDSPLHF. The DNA of the CDR3 is TGTGCCAGCAGCTTAAGGTGGAAGGGGTGGGATTCACCCCTCCACTTT. The V and J genes are TRBV7-2 and TRBJ1-6, with D possibly being TRBD1 (5 bases). The CDR3 is 16 amino acids. V lost 2 bases and J 8 bases, leaving 16 bases between the germline ends. The germline gives CDR1 SGHTA, CDR2 FQGNSA.

The V and J genes are TRBV12-3 or TRBV12-4 and TRBJ2-1; the D call may be TRBD1 or TRBD2 (6 bases each). V was trimmed by 6 bases and J by 10 bases, leaving 13 bases between them. The CDR3 consists of 12 residues. Written as DNA, the CDR3 is TGTGCCAGCAGCCGCGGCGGGACAGAGCAGTTCTTC. This codes for CASSRGGTEQFF.

V and J are TRBV28 and TRBJ1-2; the match to TRBD1 covers 7 bases. Trimming took 8 bases from V and 8 from J; bases not matched to a gene: 26. Germline assignment: CDR1 MDHEN and CDR2 SYDVKM. This CDR3 comprises 18 residues. The DNA of the CDR3 is TGTGCCAGCTCCCGCCTGGGCAGGGACAGCCCTCACATGGAGGGCTACACCTTC. It codes for CASSRLGRDSPHMEGYTF.